The sequence of this TCR beta chain was determined in a study of blood T cell repertoires in COVID-19. At the level of the study: Both acute and convalescent COVID-19 samples were obtained from the United States, Italy and Spain. PBMCs, B-cell-depleted T cells, or T cells provided the cDNA or gDNA that made up the material.

The CDR3 is 13 residues long. The germline V gene has CDR1 GTSNPN and CDR2 SVGIG (reference sequence). The V end was cut by 2 bases, the J end by 0 bases, with 5 bases between. Original processing notes: Estimation of nucleated cell counts was performed using reference gene primer amplification. Assay: immunoSEQ multiplex PCR; the TCRdb copy retains only in-frame clones and omits some. V, J and clone size derive from that table, while D and trimming were established from the DNA sequence. In the table there are about 190,000 clones, around 85% of which are singletons. The chain joins TRBV30 to TRBJ2-1, with no clear D. The sequenced material came from peripheral blood. The TCR sequence derives from a woman in her fifties or sixties with acute or convalescent COVID-19. As DNA, the CDR3 is TGTGCCTGGAGTCCGTCCTCCTACAATGAGCAGTTCTTC. It yields the protein CAWSPSSYNEQFF.